This T cell receptor (beta chain) appears in the sequencing data of a study of graft-versus-host responses after intestinal transplantation. Overall study context: Every transplant recipient was induced with anti-thymocyte globulin, then maintained on tacrolimus and steroids for roughly 3 years.

Notes on this clone: Its antigen is undetermined.

With 0 bases removed from V and 2 bases from J, the gap between germline ends came to 8 bases. Germline values: CDR1 SGHNT, CDR2 YYREEE (reference sequence). There are 14 residues in the CDR3. TCRdb's table, derived via immunoSEQ multiplex PCR, lists solely in-frame clones and lacks some. The data contain around 100,000 clones, about 90% of them singletons. The sequence was collected from a human donor who was the organ donor for an intestinal transplant. The chain employs TRBV5-4 and TRBJ1-2; no definite D call. The sample here was unstimulated CD4+ T cells sorted from spleen or lymph node cells, taken before transplant. Here the CDR3 reads CASSLGGLNYGYTF. The CDR3 bases are TGTGCCAGCAGCTTGGGAGGACTGAACTATGGCTACACCTTC.